This T cell receptor (beta chain) was identified during a study of blood T cell repertoires in COVID-19 (dated by TCRdb to about 2020). For the study in its entirety: Samples from collaborators originated in the United States, Italy and Spain and spanned both the acute and convalescent phases of COVID-19. Subjects who had been exposed to COVID-19, were actively infected with it, or had recovered from it provided the deeply sampled blood TCRbeta repertoires that made up the dataset. The prospective study material was composed of cDNA or gDNA derived from T cells, B-cell-depleted T cells, or PBMCs. HLA class I and class II types, where available, came from metadata supplied by the sample provider rather than from assay-based typing. Sample metadata almost always included a de-identified subject ID, COVID-19 status, age in years and sex. Samples were obtained from the ongoing ImmuneRACE study (first 160 participants) and from about 1,300 subjects provided by 6 global collaborators. The repertoires were released in a freely available public database meant as a resource for research on the immune response to SARS-CoV-2. Broader findings and caveats from the paper: How much clinical and demographic metadata was included differed by source and by participant, and the metadata was provided uncurated.

About this clone: Its antigen is currently not known. Within one base of it there is no much larger clone, and no base qualities were kept.

Whole blood was collected in K2EDTA tubes by collaborating institutions according to the institutions' own protocols. Collaborator samples were shipped for TCRbeta analysis as frozen whole blood, isolated PBMCs, or DNA extracted from either sample type. The CDR3 runs 12 amino acids, cysteine and phenylalanine included. CDR3 DNA is the only sequence kept; it has 36 bases, read in frame from the first base. CDR1 and CDR2, looked up from the germline V gene, are LGHNA and YNFKEQ. Relative to germline, V is 1 base shorter and J is 3 bases shorter, with 3 bases between their ends. The immunoSEQ Assay, a bias-controlled multiplex PCR, was used to amplify TCRbeta CDR3 regions from genomic DNA. Concerning the study's data processing: The number of nucleated cells in each sample was estimated by amplification of reference gene primers within the assay. To quantify the absolute abundance of each unique TCRbeta CDR3 rearrangement, sequence reads were collapsed and filtered. For each sample, productive Simpson clonality was calculated by taking the square root of Simpson's diversity index across productive rearrangements. As stored in TCRdb, this immuneACCESS dataset retains in-frame rearrangements with V and J assigned. A fraction of the clones does not appear; measured against another copy, unresolved V genes explain less than half of the discrepancy, and the remainder lacks a known reason. Clonal size and the V and J genes are those of that table, whereas D and trimming came from the DNA. The sample contains 150,000 to 200,000 clones, roughly 80% of them found a single time. The ten biggest clones cover roughly 7.1% of the sample.

The sequenced material came from peripheral blood. The rearrangement joined TRBV4-2 to TRBJ1-2, with an unclear D gene assignment. This TCR was sampled from a human donor in a cohort sampled during active COVID-19. The sequence in DNA is TGTGCCAGCAGCCAAGCGTACTATGGCTACACCTTC. It is translated as CASSQAYYGYTF.